This T cell receptor (beta chain) appears in the sequencing data of a study of T cells expressing NK-cell markers. Study details: Each TCR beta repertoire originated in sorted T cells that were CD3+CD56+NKG2C+, CD3+CD56+NKG2C- or CD3+CD56-NKG2C+. Out of eight donors sequenced, seven tested HCMV-seropositive and the remaining one seronegative.

As to this clonotype: Its antigen is still unknown.

Study results and caveats: The CD3+CD56-NKG2C+ fraction was also led by these clonotypes in a few donors. Six or seven donors carried dominant NKG2C+ clonotypes that made up roughly 1.0-7.0% of their CD8+ T cells.

One entry per CDR3 protein, without DNA, is what TCRdb gives after re-calling the 5' RACE reads. This sample contains some 280,000 distinct CDR3 sequences. Germline V gene data show CDR1 as SQVTM and CDR2 as ANQGSEA. CDR3 length: 13 residues. The sequenced sample was blood T cells: a sorted CD56 or NKG2C T cell subset, CD4+ or CD8+ T cells, or bulk PBMC T cells (not recorded which). This sequence originates from a man younger than 35 in good health. The rearrangement joins TRBV29-1 to TRBJ1-1. The CDR3 loop reads CSVFGQVNTEAFF.